The source of this TCR beta chain is a study of cytomegalovirus exposure and HLA in healthy donors. Clones were read by immunoSEQ multiplex PCR, and TCRdb kept only the in-frame ones, dropping some. The repertoire has some 150,000 clones, 88% of them found once; the top ten carry roughly 3%. This clone showed up just a few times. The sequenced material came from PBMCs. The receptor comes from a man between 18 and 29 years old in good health and CMV-seronegative.

The CDR3 DNA reads as TGTGCCAGCAGTTCGTTAATGACAGGGGTCTATGGCTACACCTTC. Translation gives CASSSLMTGVYGYTF. The chain has TRBV28 and TRBJ1-2, with 8 bases matching TRBD1. The CDR3 has 15 residues. The trim removed 4 bases at V and 4 bases at J, leaving 8 bases unmatched. The germline gives CDR1 MDHEN, CDR2 SYDVKM.